This T cell receptor beta chain was sequenced for a study of T cell responses to AZD1222 COVID-19 vaccine. Study observations and caveats: Vaccine-related CD4 TCRs covered spike, predominating at 160-218 and 743-854. Sampling that yielded the repertoires occurred only after the peak T cell response. With two AZD1222 doses given, Spike-specific TCR breadth and depth both rose. Close to half of spike-specific TCRs reportedly recognize unmutated variant regions.

Only in-frame clones appear in the TCRdb table, and some are missing; sequencing was by immunoSEQ multiplex PCR. The sample includes 65,000 to 80,000 clones, 83% seen only once; the top ten take roughly 1.3%. V was trimmed by 5 bases and J by 9 bases, leaving 7 bases between them. The CDR3 is made up of 10 amino acids. Germline V gene lookup returns CDR1 SEHNR and CDR2 FQNEAQ (reference sequence). Notes on this clone: No antigen is known for it.

The chain carries TRBV7-9 and TRBJ1-1, with D unresolved. The sample was peripheral blood, taken 28 days after the second AZD1222 dose. The TCR was taken from an adult who received the AZD1222 COVID-19 vaccine. The CDR3 coding sequence is TGTGCCAGCAGCCGAATCAAAGCTTTCTTT. This gives the protein CASSRIKAFF.